This TCR beta chain came from a study of cytomegalovirus exposure and HLA in healthy donors. Study results and limitations: Within an earlier analysis, most TCR beta V segments proved productive either about 87% or about 30% of the time.

A note on this clone: No antigen is known for it.

Use of 60 Vbeta and 13 Jbeta primers characterized the PCR. Sequencing used immunoSEQ multiplex PCR; TCRdb keeps in-frame clones, though not all of them. The sample holds about 94,000 clones, over 65% seen once. Sequenced sample: PBMCs. The TCR comes from a human donor in good health.

The CDR3 region is CASSSAPRKAGGQPQHF. In nucleotides, the CDR3 is TGTGCCAGCAGCTCGGCCCCCCGCAAGGCCGGGGGGCAGCCCCAGCATTTT. V gene TRBV5-8 combines with J gene TRBJ1-5, with D possibly matching TRBD1 (5 bases). This CDR3 is 17 amino acids long. V was trimmed by 3 bases and J by 7 bases, leaving 23 bases between them. Germline values: CDR1 SGHTS, CDR2 YDEGEE.